Each of the 32 T cell receptor beta chains below was sequenced from the same sample in a study of T cells in Graves' hyperthyroidism and ophthalmopathy. Researchers took RNA transcripts and amplified the TCR beta CDR3 regions from them. HTBI primers were the set used in a first-round RT-PCR of the TCR CDR3. TCRdb passed the multiplex PCR reads through MiXCR, listing each CDR3 protein once. Of around 540,000 distinct CDR3 sequences listed, around 46% are singletons. Specimen: peripheral blood or thyroid tissue (not recorded which). These TCRs come from a young woman with Graves' hyperthyroidism.

This clonotype has more than one count but fewer than ten. The chain has TRBV19 and TRBJ2-6, with 9 nucleotides matching TRBD1. In germline, CDR1 is LNHDA, CDR2 SQIVND (reference sequence). This CDR3 contains 16 residues. V shed 10 bases and J 4 bases; nucleotides not matched to a gene: 11. The CDR3 sequence: CAISDRGRSGANVLTF. In nucleotides, the CDR3 is TGTGCCATTTCGGACAGGGGAAGATCAGGGGCCAACGTCCTGACTTTC.

This clonotype was seen more than once but under ten times. V usage is TRBV4-2 and J usage is TRBJ2-7; 7 nucleotides match TRBD2. The J segment lost 4 bases and the V segment lost 0 bases, leaving 3 bases of the junction unmatched. Germline CDR1 is LGHNA and CDR2 is YNFKEQ. The CDR3 sequence is 14 residues long. The CDR3 sequence: CASSQEGLPYEQYF. The CDR3 DNA reads as TGTGCCAGCAGCCAAGAGGGACTACCTTACGAGCAGTACTTC.

This sequence joins TRBV9 and TRBJ1-5, with TRBD1 identical over 7 bases. The CDR3 length is 13 residues. CDR1 is SGDLS and CDR2 is YYNGEE in the germline V gene. Losses at the gene ends were 4 bases for V and 6 bases for J; bases not matched to a gene: 4. The CDR3 spells CASSPGTAQPQHF. The CDR3 bases are TGTGCCAGCAGCCCCGGGACAGCTCAGCCCCAGCATTTT.

With regard to this clonotype: Because the CDR3 is missing its conserved closing phenylalanine or tryptophan, this is likely a read error. V is TRBV25-1 and J is TRBJ1-6; TRBD1 matches 7 bases. Germline CDR1 MGHDK, CDR2 SYGVNS. Germline trimming cut 5 bases from V and 6 bases from J; bases unmatched to any gene: 4. This CDR3 is built from 14 residues. CDR3 sequence reads: CASSMTGFNSPLHL. CDR3 sequence (DNA): TGTGCCAGCAGTATGACAGGGTTTAATTCACCCCTCCACCTT.

This chain uses TRBV24-1 with TRBJ1-2; TRBD1 matches 9 bases. Germline V gives CDR1 KGHDR, CDR2 SFDVKD. There are 16 residues in the CDR3. V lost 2 bases to trimming and J lost 6 bases; unmatched junction nucleotides: 9. The CDR3 is CATSDSKYRGLHGYTF. CDR3 sequence (DNA): TGTGCCACCAGTGATTCCAAGTACAGGGGGCTACATGGCTACACCTTC.

The chain links TRBV20-1 to TRBJ2-2, with a possible D match to TRBD2 (6 bases). Germline V gene data show CDR1 as DFQATT and CDR2 as SNEGSKA (reference sequence). The CDR3 covers 14 residues. V was clipped by 7 bases and J by 5 bases, with 17 bases between them. The CDR3 spells CSVVPAGDTGELFF. The CDR3 coding sequence is TGCAGTGTGGTTCCAGCGGGCGATACCGGGGAGCTGTTTTTT.

The chain employs TRBV12-3 or TRBV12-4 and TRBJ2-5, with 7 bases matching TRBD2. The CDR3 is made up of 14 amino acids. With 1 base clipped from V and 5 bases from J, the junction kept 4 bases outside the gene matches. The CDR3 nucleotides read TGTGCCAGCAGTTTAGGCGGGGGTGTTGAGACCCAGTACTTC. This codes for CASSLGGGVETQYF.

The CDR3 region has the DNA TGTGCCAGCAGTGAATTTCAGGGAGAAAAACTGTTTTTT. This sequence encodes CASSEFQGEKLFF. V is TRBV25-1 and J is TRBJ1-4; perhaps TRBD1 as D (5 bases). The CDR3 runs to 13 residues. V gave up 1 base and J gave up 8 bases, with 8 bases separating them. The V gene's germline CDR1 is MGHDK and CDR2 SYGVNS.

To note about this clonotype: Since a much larger clone is just one base distant, this may be a read error. V and J are TRBV2 and TRBJ1-4, with D perhaps matching TRBD1 (6 bases). Trimming removed 5 bases from V and 12 bases from J, with 19 bases in between. This CDR3 region has 14 residues. The germline V gene encodes CDR1 SNHLY and CDR2 FYNNEI. This CDR3 is CASSTTGRQGELFF. CDR3 bases: TGTGCCAGCAGTACGACAGGTCGGCAAGGGGAACTGTTTTTT.

This clonotype was picked up a small number of times. A much larger clonotype is one base distant, so this may be a read error. This CDR3 reads CAISFTDTQYF. CDR3 nucleotides: TGTGCCATCAGCTTCACAGATACGCAGTATTTT. The chain is built from TRBV10-3 and TRBJ2-3, with D unclear. The V end lost 6 bases, the J end lost 2 bases, and 3 bases lay between the germline ends. Germline V lookup: CDR1 ENHRY, CDR2 SYGVKD. This CDR3 comprises 11 residues.

This clonotype appeared a few times. The gene calls are TRBV9 and TRBJ1-1, with D possibly TRBD1 on 5 matching bases. V shed 4 bases and J shed 6 bases, with 13 bases lying between them. From germline, CDR1 is SGDLS and CDR2 YYNGEE. CDR3 size: 13 residues. The CDR3 sequence: CASSSTGYPEAFF. The CDR3 coding sequence is TGTGCCAGCAGCAGCACAGGTTACCCTGAAGCTTTCTTT.

The table lists this clonotype with many counts. The gene calls are TRBV2 and TRBJ2-2; 9 bases fit TRBD1. The CDR3 spans 14 residues. Germline V CDR1 and CDR2: SNHLY, FYNNEI. With 8 bases clipped from V and 3 bases from J, the junction kept 4 bases outside the gene matches. The DNA for the CDR3 is TGTGCCAGCCGGGGACAGGGCGACACCGGGGAGCTGTTTTTT. Translation: CASRGQGDTGELFF. The variable domain in full, completed from reference TRBV2 and TRBJ2-2, reads EPEVTQTPSHQVTQMGQEVILRCVPISNHLYFYWYRQILGQKVEFLVSFYNNEISEKSEIFDDQFSVERPDGSNFTLKIRSTKLEDSAMYFCASRGQGDTGELFFGEGSRLTVL.

This clonotype was seen more than once but under ten times. A much larger clone lies a single base off, so this may be a read error. The J gene is TRBJ2-7, the V gene TRBV2; 7 nucleotides line up with TRBD1. Per the germline V gene, CDR1 is SNHLY and CDR2 is FYNNEI. V dropped 3 bases and J dropped 3; count of bases not matched to a gene: 5. CDR3 length equals 14 residues. Written as DNA, the CDR3 is TGTGCCAGCAGTGACGATCAGGGGGACTACGAGCAGTACTTC. Translation gives CASSDDQGDYEQYF.

This clonotype was seen at least ten times. This chain uses TRBV12-3 or TRBV12-4 with TRBJ1-3; D is undetermined. V lost 6 bases and J lost 4, with 4 bases in between. The CDR3 totals 11 residues. This CDR3 is CASRRGNTIYF. The CDR3 DNA is TGTGCCAGCAGACGAGGAAACACCATATATTTT.

This chain connects TRBV29-1 to TRBJ1-2; a weak D match, TRBD1 (5 bases). Germline CDR1 is SQVTM and CDR2 is ANQGSEA. V shed 3 bases and J shed 8 bases, with 19 bases lying between them. The CDR3 is 14 residues long. The CDR3 DNA is TGCAGCGTTGATGGGGCAGATAGGACGGACGGCTACACCTTC. Its translation is CSVDGADRTDGYTF. The full variable domain, completed using reference TRBV29-1 and TRBJ1-2, is SAVISQKPSRDICQRGTSLTIQCQVDSQVTMMFWYRQQPGQSLTLIATANQGSEATYESGFVIDKFPISRPNLTFSTLTVSNMSPEDSSIYLCSVDGADRTDGYTFGSGTRLTVV.

Only a few counts were recorded for this clonotype. CDR3 loop: CASTRGFTGTGVYEQYF. The CDR3 coding sequence is TGTGCCAGCACCCGAGGATTCACCGGGACAGGGGTCTACGAGCAGTACTTC. The rearrangement uses TRBV6-1 and TRBJ2-7; 10 bases are a match to TRBD1. This CDR3 spans 17 amino acids. Unmatched junction bases numbered 15, after V lost 7 bases and J lost 3 bases. Germline lookup yields CDR1 MNHNS and CDR2 SASEGT.

This chain uses TRBV19 with TRBJ2-2; possibly TRBD1 for D (6 bases). From germline, CDR1 is LNHDA and CDR2 SQIVND (reference sequence). The CDR3 loop spans 15 amino acids. Deletions cut 6 bases from V and 0 bases from J, with 11 bases between. This CDR3 reads CASSERQANTGELFF. CDR3 sequence (DNA): TGTGCCAGTAGCGAGAGACAGGCGAACACCGGGGAGCTGTTTTTT.

This clonotype came up a few times. The chain recombines TRBV2 with TRBJ1-1; no definite D call. The CDR3 is made up of 13 amino acids. Germline V gene lookup returns CDR1 SNHLY and CDR2 FYNNEI. V gave up 6 bases and J gave up 7 bases, with 15 bases separating them. The CDR3 DNA sequence: TGTGCCAGCAGCCCCTCAGCGTATGGTGAAGCTTTCTTT. This gives the protein CASSPSAYGEAFF.

This clonotype was counted ten times or more. The chain has TRBV2 and TRBJ1-6; 7 nucleotides align to TRBD1. The CDR3 length is 14 residues. Germline CDR1 reads SNHLY; CDR2 reads FYNNEI. Germline trimming cut 6 bases from V and 5 bases from J; bases unmatched to any gene: 4. This CDR3 is CASRETGNNSPLHF. The CDR3 DNA is TGTGCCAGCAGGGAGACAGGGAATAATTCACCCCTCCACTTT.

This clonotype was counted at least ten times. The rearrangement links TRBV29-1 to TRBJ1-5, with 10 bases fitting TRBD1. V lost 7 bases and J lost 6; bases outside the gene matches: 9. The CDR3 runs 14 residues. Germline V gene sequence: CDR1 SQVTM, CDR2 ANQGSEA. In DNA form, the CDR3 reads TGCAGCGGGATGGACAGGGGGAATCGTCAGCCCCAGCATTTT. Translating it yields CSGMDRGNRQPQHF. Filled out from reference TRBV29-1 and TRBJ1-5, the complete variable domain reads SAVISQKPSRDICQRGTSLTIQCQVDSQVTMMFWYRQQPGQSLTLIATANQGSEATYESGFVIDKFPISRPNLTFSTLTVSNMSPEDSSIYLCSGMDRGNRQPQHFGDGTRLSIL.

In its sample, this clonotype was seen many times. The chain couples TRBV10-3 to TRBJ1-1, with D unresolved. Germline V gene lookup returns CDR1 ENHRY and CDR2 SYGVKD. CDR3 length: 12 residues. Trimming took off 8 bases at V and 4 bases at J, with 11 bases between the two ends. The CDR3 spells CAIHGESTEAFF. CDR3 in DNA: TGTGCCATCCATGGGGAGTCCACTGAAGCTTTCTTT.

This clonotype was seen ten or more times. The chain couples TRBV10-3 to TRBJ2-7; no reliable D call. Germline values: CDR1 ENHRY, CDR2 SYGVKD. The CDR3 is made up of 13 amino acids. V was trimmed by 7 bases and J by 4 bases, leaving 14 bases between them. The CDR3 reads CAITESAAYEQYF. The CDR3 DNA reads TGTGCCATCACCGAATCGGCGGCGTACGAGCAGTACTTC.

J is TRBJ1-1 and V is TRBV7-6; D is uncertain. Per germline, CDR1 SGHVS and CDR2 FNYEAQ. The CDR3 is 13 amino acids. V was clipped by 6 bases and J by 4 bases, with 12 bases between them. The CDR3 here is CASRPRRGTEAFF. CDR3 coding DNA: TGTGCCAGCAGACCTCGTCGGGGCACTGAAGCTTTCTTT. Filled out from reference TRBV7-6 and TRBJ1-1, the complete variable domain reads GAGVSQSPRYKVTKRGQDVALRCDPISGHVSLYWYRQALGQGPEFLTYFNYEAQQDKSGLPNDRFSAERPEGSISTLTIQRTEQRDSAMYRCASRPRRGTEAFFGQGTRLTVV.

This clonotype appeared a few times. The chain links TRBV7-2 to TRBJ1-4; D ambiguous. The CDR3 contains 16 residues. Germline assignment: CDR1 SGHTA and CDR2 FQGNSA. V lost 5 bases and J lost 8, with 21 bases in between. The CDR3, as DNA: TGTGCCAGCAGCCAAGAGTCAGCCCTCGGTTGGGAAAAACTGTTTTTT. Amino acid sequence: CASSQESALGWEKLFF.

This clonotype appeared a single time. The CDR3: CSAVTNMNTEAFF. The CDR3 nucleotides read TGCAGTGCAGTTACAAATATGAACACTGAAGCTTTCTTT. The V and J genes are TRBV20-1 and TRBJ1-1; no clear D. Germline V gives CDR1 DFQATT, CDR2 SNEGSKA (reference sequence). Trimming cost V 6 bases and J 0 bases, with 11 bases left between them. The CDR3 is made up of 13 amino acids.

This clonotype has a count of ten or more. One end of the junction is discordant with germline, which a read error may explain. The chain joins TRBV10-2 to TRBJ1-4; 9 nucleotides align to TRBD1. CDR3 length: 14 residues. Germline values: CDR1 WSHSY, CDR2 SAAADI. The CDR3 loop is CASSRTGENEKLFF. The CDR3 DNA reads TGTGCCAGCAGTCGGACAGGGGAGAATGAAAAACTGTTTTTT.

In its sample, this clonotype was seen a few times. This rearrangement joins TRBV10-3 to TRBJ2-3; no reliable D call. Germline loops: CDR1 ENHRY, CDR2 SYGVKD. CDR3 length equals 13 residues. Trimming took off 6 bases at V and 6 bases at J, with 13 bases between the two ends. The CDR3 region is CAISPEFSDTQYF. In DNA form, the CDR3 reads TGTGCCATCAGCCCTGAGTTTTCTGATACGCAGTATTTT.

About this clonotype itself: A read error may produce the germline difference seen at one junction end. In nucleotides, the CDR3 is TGCGCCAGCAGCCAAGCCTACCCTAGGCCCTACGAGCAGTACTTC. Protein sequence: CASSQAYPRPYEQYF. This chain connects TRBV7-3 to TRBJ2-7; D gene ambiguous. From germline, CDR1 is SGHTA and CDR2 FQGTGA. This CDR3 contains 15 residues.

This sequence joins TRBV2 and TRBJ2-5; D not certain. Trimming cost V 9 bases and J 1 base, with 18 bases left between them. Germline CDR1 reads SNHLY; CDR2 reads FYNNEI. CDR3 length: 15 amino acids. This chain's CDR3 is CARALGSSLQETQYF. DNA of the CDR3: TGTGCCAGGGCATTAGGGTCTTCCCTCCAAGAGACCCAGTACTTC.

The V call is TRBV12-3 or TRBV12-4, the J call TRBJ1-6; TRBD1 might be the D (6 bases). The CDR3 is 14 amino acids. The ends were cut back, 6 bases at V and 7 bases at J, with 13 bases in the middle. Here the CDR3 reads CASSSKGGNSPLHF. CDR3 coding DNA: TGTGCCAGCAGCTCCAAGGGGGGAAATTCACCCCTCCACTTT.

This clonotype was recorded a few times. This sequence joins TRBV7-2 and TRBJ1-2; a weak D match, TRBD1 (6 bases). Germline CDR1 is SGHTA and CDR2 is FQGNSA. The V gene lost 7 bases and the J gene lost 6 bases, with 12 bases spanning the gap. This CDR3 is 12 amino acids long. CDR3 sequence (DNA): TGTGCCAGCACTCATAACAGGGATGGCTACACCTTC. This gives the protein CASTHNRDGYTF.

The chain recombines TRBV25-1 with TRBJ2-7; no definite D call. Germline V CDR1 and CDR2: MGHDK, SYGVNS. Trimming took 6 bases from V and 0 from J, leaving 12 bases between them. There are 14 residues in the CDR3. The CDR3 spells CASSWSWGSYEQYF. The CDR3 nucleotides are TGTGCCAGCAGCTGGTCGTGGGGCTCCTACGAGCAGTACTTC.